This record covers a single T cell receptor beta chain. The ends were cut back, 5 bases at V and 0 bases at J, with 11 bases in the middle. CDR3 length: 14 residues. CDR1 and CDR2 (germline): SEHNR, FQNEAQ (reference sequence). The data were taken from a study of blood T cell repertoires in COVID-19. The overall study: Some COVID-19 samples were acute and others convalescent; all came from the United States, Italy and Spain. Sample material is recorded as cDNA or gDNA derived from T cells, B-cell-depleted T cells, or PBMCs.

Original handling: Estimation of nucleated cell counts relied on the amplification of reference gene primers. The table came from immunoSEQ multiplex PCR; TCRdb's copy has only in-frame clones and leaves some out. V, J and clone size reflect that table, while D and trimming were determined from the DNA. The sample has roughly 200,000 clones, roughly 84% seen once. V is TRBV7-9 and J is TRBJ2-7; D is ambiguous. The sequenced sample was peripheral blood. The sequence derives from a human donor in a cohort sampled during active COVID-19. The CDR3 DNA sequence: TGTGCCAGCAGCCCGCGAGGCACCTCCTACGAGCAGTACTTC. It encodes CASSPRGTSYEQYF.